This T cell receptor (beta chain) was sequenced during a study of breast tumors, draining lymph nodes, adjacent tissues. The study's findings and limits: Tumor and nontumor repertoires were significantly more similar in luminal-like than in basal-like breast cancer.

Notes on this clonotype: Its specificity is not known.

TCRdb itself ran the multiplex PCR reads through MiXCR, one entry per CDR3 protein. The sample shows about 14,000 distinct CDR3 sequences, 55% to 60% of them seen only once. This TCR derives from a female donor with breast cancer. Some clones in this sample may be carry-over from other donors' samples. The sample comprised tumor-adjacent breast tissue.

CDR3: CASSKSGTYNEQFF. CDR3 nucleotides: TGTGCCAGCAGCAAGAGCGGGACTTACAATGAGCAGTTCTTC. The chain couples TRBV7-9 to TRBJ2-1; TRBD2 aligns across 7 bases. The CDR3 contains 14 residues. V was clipped by 5 bases and J by 4 bases; unmatched bases: 5. Germline CDR1 SEHNR, CDR2 FQNEAQ (reference sequence).